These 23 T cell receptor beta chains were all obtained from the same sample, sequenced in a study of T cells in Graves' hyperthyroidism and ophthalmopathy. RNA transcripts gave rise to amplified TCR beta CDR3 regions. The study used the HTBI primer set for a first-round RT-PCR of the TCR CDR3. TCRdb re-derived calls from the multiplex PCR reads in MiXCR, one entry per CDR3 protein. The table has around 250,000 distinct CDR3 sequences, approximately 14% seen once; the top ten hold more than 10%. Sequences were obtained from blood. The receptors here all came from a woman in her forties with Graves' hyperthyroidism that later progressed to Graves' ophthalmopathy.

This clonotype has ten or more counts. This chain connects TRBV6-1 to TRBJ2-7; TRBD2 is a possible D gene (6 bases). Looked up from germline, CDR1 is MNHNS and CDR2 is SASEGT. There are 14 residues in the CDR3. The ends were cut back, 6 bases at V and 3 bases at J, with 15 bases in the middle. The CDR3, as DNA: TGTGCCAGCAGAGGACTAATATCCAACTACGAGCAGTACTTC. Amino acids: CASRGLISNYEQYF.

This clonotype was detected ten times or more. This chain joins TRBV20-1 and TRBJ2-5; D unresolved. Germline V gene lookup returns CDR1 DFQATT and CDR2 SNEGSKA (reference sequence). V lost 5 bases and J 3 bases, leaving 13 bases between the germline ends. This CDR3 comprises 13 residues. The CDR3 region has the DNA TGCAGTGCTGGGCGTGGTCCAGAAGAGACCCAGTACTTC. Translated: CSAGRGPEETQYF.

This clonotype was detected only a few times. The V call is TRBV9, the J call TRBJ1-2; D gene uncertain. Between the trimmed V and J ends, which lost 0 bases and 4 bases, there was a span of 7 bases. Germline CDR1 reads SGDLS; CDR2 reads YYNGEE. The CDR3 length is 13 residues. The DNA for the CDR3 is TGTGCCAGCAGCGTAGTAGGTGGCTATGGCTACACCTTC. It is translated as CASSVVGGYGYTF.

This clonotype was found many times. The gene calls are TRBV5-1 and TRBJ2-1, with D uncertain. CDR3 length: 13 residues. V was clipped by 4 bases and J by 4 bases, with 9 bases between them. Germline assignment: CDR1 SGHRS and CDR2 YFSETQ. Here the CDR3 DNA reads TGCGCCAGCAGCATCCGCCGTTACAATGAGCAGTTCTTC. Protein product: CASSIRRYNEQFF. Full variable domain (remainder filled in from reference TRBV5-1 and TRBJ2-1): KAGVTQTPRYLIKTRGQQVTLSCSPISGHRSVSWYQQTPGQGLQFLFEYFSETQRNKGNFPGRFSGRQFSNSRSEMNVSTLELGDSALYLCASSIRRYNEQFFGPGTRLTVL.

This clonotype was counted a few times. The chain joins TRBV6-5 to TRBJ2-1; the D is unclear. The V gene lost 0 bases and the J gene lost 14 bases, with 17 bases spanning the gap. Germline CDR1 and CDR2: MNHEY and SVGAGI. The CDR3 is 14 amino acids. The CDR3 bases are TGTGCCAGCAGTTACTCGGCTAGTCCCAGATCCGAGTTCTTC. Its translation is CASSYSASPRSEFF.

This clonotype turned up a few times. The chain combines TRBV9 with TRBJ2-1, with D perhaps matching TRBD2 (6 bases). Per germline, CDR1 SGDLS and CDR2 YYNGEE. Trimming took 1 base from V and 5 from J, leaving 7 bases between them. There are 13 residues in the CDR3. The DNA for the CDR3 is TGTGCCAGCAGCGTAAGACTAGACAATGAGCAGTTCTTC. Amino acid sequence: CASSVRLDNEQFF.

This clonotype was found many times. CDR3 nucleotide sequence: TGTGCCAGTGACAGAGGGAGGCTGGATGCGAACACCGGGGAGCTGTTTTTT. It specifies CASDRGRLDANTGELFF. The rearrangement joins TRBV2 to TRBJ2-2, with a weak D call TRBD2 (6 bases). The CDR3 extends over 17 amino acids. V was pared by 9 bases and J by 0 bases, with 20 bases between. Per germline, CDR1 SNHLY and CDR2 FYNNEI.

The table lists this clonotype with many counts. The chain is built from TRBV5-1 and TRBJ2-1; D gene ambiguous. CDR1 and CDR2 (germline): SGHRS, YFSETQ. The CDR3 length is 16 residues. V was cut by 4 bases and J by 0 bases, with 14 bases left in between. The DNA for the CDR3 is TGCGCCAGCAGCCCAGTTAGCAGGAGCTCCTACAATGAGCAGTTCTTC. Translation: CASSPVSRSSYNEQFF.

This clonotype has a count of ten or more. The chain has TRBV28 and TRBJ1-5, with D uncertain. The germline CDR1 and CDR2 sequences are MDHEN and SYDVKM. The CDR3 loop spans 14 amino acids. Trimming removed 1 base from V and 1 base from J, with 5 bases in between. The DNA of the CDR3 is TGTGCCAGCAGTTTATCAGAGAGCAATCAGCCCCAGCATTTT. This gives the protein CASSLSESNQPQHF.

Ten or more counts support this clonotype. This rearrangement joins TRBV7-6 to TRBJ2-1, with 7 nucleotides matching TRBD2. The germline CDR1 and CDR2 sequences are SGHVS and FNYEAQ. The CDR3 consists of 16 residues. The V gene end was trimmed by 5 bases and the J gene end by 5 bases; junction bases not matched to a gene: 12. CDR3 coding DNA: TGTGCCAGCAGCCTAAAGTGGCTAGCGGCCCACAATGAGCAGTTCTTC. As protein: CASSLKWLAAHNEQFF.

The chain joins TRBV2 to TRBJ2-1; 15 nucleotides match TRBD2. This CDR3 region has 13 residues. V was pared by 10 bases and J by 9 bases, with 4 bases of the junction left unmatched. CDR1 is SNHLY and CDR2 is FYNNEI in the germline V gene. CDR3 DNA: TGTGCCATTGCGGGACTAGCGGGAGGTGAGCAGTTCTTC. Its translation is CAIAGLAGGEQFF.

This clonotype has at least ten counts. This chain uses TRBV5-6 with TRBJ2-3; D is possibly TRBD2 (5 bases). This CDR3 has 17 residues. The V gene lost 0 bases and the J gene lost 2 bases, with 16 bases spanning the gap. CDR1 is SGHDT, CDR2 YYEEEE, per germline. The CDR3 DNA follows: TGTGCCAGCAGCTTGGCCCATGGTGAGGGCTTCACAGATACGCAGTATTTT. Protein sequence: CASSLAHGEGFTDTQYF.

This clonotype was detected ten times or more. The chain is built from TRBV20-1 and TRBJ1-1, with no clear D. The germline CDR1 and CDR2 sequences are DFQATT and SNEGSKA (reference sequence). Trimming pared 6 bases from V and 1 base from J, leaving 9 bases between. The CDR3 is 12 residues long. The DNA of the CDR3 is TGCAGTGCCCGAGTCCCGAACACTGAAGCTTTCTTT. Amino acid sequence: CSARVPNTEAFF.

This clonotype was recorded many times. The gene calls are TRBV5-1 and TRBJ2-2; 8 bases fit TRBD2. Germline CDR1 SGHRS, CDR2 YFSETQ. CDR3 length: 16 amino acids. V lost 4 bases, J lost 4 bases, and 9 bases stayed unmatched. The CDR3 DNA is TGCGCCAGCAGCAGGCGACTGGCGGGAGGCACCGGGGAGCTGTTTTTT. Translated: CASSRRLAGGTGELFF. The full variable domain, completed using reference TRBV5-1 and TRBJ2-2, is KAGVTQTPRYLIKTRGQQVTLSCSPISGHRSVSWYQQTPGQGLQFLFEYFSETQRNKGNFPGRFSGRQFSNSRSEMNVSTLELGDSALYLCASSRRLAGGTGELFFGEGSRLTVL.

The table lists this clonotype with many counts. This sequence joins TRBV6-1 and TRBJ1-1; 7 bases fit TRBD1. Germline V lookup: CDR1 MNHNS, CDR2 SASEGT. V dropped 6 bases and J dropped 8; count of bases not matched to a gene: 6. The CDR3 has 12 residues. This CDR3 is CASRDRLLEAFF. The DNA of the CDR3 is TGTGCCAGCAGGGACAGGCTACTAGAAGCTTTCTTT.

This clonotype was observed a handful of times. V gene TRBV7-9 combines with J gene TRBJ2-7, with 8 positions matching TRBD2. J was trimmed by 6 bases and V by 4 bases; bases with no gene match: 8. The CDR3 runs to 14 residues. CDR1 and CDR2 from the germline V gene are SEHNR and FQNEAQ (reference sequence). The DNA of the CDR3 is TGTGCCAGCAGCTCAGGACTAGCAGTCCTCGAGCAGTACTTC. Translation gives CASSSGLAVLEQYF.

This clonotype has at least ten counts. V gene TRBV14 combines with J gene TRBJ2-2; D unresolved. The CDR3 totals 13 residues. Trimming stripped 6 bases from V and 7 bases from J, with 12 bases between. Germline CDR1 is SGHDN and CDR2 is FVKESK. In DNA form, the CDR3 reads TGTGCCAGCAGTCATAGCAGGAACGGGGAGCTGTTTTTT. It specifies CASSHSRNGELFF.

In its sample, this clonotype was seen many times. CDR3 region: CASSQVGGPTDTQYF. Here the CDR3 DNA reads TGTGCCAGCAGCCAAGTCGGGGGGCCCACAGATACGCAGTATTTT. The chain carries TRBV14 and TRBJ2-3; perhaps TRBD2 as D (7 bases). From germline, CDR1 is SGHDN and CDR2 FVKESK. CDR3 size: 15 residues. Trimming shortened V by 1 base and J by 2 bases, and 10 bases separated the two germline ends. The full variable domain, its missing parts supplied by reference TRBV14 and TRBJ2-3, is EAGVTQFPSHSVIEKGQTVTLRCDPISGHDNLYWYRRVMGKEIKFLLHFVKESKQDESGMPNNRFLAERTGGTYSTLKVQPAELEDSGVYFCASSQVGGPTDTQYFGPGTRLTVL.

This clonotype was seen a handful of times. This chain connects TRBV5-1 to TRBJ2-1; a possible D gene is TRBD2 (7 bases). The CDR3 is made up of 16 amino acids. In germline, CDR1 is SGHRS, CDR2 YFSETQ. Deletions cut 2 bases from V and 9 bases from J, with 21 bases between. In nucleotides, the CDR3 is TGCGCCAGCAGCTTTAGATCCCTACAGGGAGGGGTTGAGCAGTTCTTC. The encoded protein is CASSFRSLQGGVEQFF.

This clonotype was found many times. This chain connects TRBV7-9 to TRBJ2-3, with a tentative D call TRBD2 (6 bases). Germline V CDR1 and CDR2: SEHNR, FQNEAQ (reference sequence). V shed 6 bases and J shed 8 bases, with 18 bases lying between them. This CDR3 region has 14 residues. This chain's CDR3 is CASRETAGSGTQYF. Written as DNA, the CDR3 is TGTGCCAGCAGAGAGACAGCGGGCTCGGGTACGCAGTATTTT.

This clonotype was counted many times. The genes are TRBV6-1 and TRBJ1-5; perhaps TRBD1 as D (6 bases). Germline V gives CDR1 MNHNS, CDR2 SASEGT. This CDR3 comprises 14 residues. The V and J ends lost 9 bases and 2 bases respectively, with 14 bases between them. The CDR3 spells CASTPSGGNQPQHF. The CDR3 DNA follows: TGTGCCAGTACCCCCTCAGGGGGCAATCAGCCCCAGCATTTT.

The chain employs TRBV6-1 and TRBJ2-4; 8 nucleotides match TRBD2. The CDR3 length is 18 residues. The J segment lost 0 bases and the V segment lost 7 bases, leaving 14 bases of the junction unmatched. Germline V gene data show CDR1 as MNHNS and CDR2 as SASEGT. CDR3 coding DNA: TGTGCCAGCACCCAATCTCTCGGGGGGGTCTTAGCCAAAAACATTCAGTACTTC. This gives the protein CASTQSLGGVLAKNIQYF.

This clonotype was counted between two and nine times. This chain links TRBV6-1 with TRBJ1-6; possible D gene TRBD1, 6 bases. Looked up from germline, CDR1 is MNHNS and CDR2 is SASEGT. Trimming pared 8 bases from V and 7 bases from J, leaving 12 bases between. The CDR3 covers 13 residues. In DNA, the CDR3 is TGTGCCAGCTCCGGGCAGGGGAATTCACCCCTCCACTTT. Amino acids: CASSGQGNSPLHF.